Listed below are T cell receptor beta chains from one sample, sequenced in a study of blood T cell repertoires in COVID-19. This table comes from immunoSEQ multiplex PCR, and its TCRdb copy is limited to in-frame clones, with some not included. The table has approximately 250,000 clones, roughly 84% seen once. Sequenced: peripheral blood. The origin of the receptors is a woman aged 40 to 50 who had recovered from COVID-19. Each CDR3 is given with its conserved first and last residue. A D gene is named only where the DNA matches it firmly. For some rows the clone size is stated as once, few or many, or as a class when expanded; others skip it.

cdr3_nt cdr3_aa j_call d_call v_call clone_size
TGTGCCAGCAGTAACCCCCGACAGGGCGATAGCAATCAGCCCCAGCATTTT CASSNPRQGDSNQPQHF TRBJ1-5 TRBD1 TRBV6-2/TRBV6-3 .
TGTGCCAGCAGTGAATATGAGACTACAAACATCGGGACCCAGTACTTC CASSEYETTNIGTQYF TRBJ2-5 . TRBV2 .
TGTGCCAGTACTGCCGGGACAGGATATAGCAATCAGCCCCAGCATTTT CASTAGTGYSNQPQHF TRBJ1-5 TRBD1 TRBV19 .
TGTGCCAGCTCACCCTCCCTTACGGGAGTCGGAGATACGCAGTATTTT CASSPSLTGVGDTQYF TRBJ2-3 . TRBV18 .
TGTGCCAGCAGCTTAGGGGACAGGGTTCAGCCCCAGCATTTT CASSLGDRVQPQHF TRBJ1-5 TRBD1 TRBV7-9 .
TGTGCCAGCAGCCCCGGGGGGTCGGTCTCCTACGAGCAGTACTTC CASSPGGSVSYEQYF TRBJ2-7 TRBD2 TRBV13 .
TGCGCCAGCAGCTTCGCGGGCGTTTTTTCGCCGGGATTGCCGTGGAGCACTGAAGCTTTCTTT CASSFAGVFSPGLPWSTEAFF TRBJ1-1 . TRBV5-1 .
TGTGCCAGCAGCTTACAGGGTTCTGGGGCCAACGTCCTGACTTTC CASSLQGSGANVLTF TRBJ2-6 . TRBV5-4 .
TGTGCCACCAGGTGGGGGGGAAACAACGAGCAGTTCTTC CATRWGGNNEQFF TRBJ2-1 TRBD2 TRBV15 few
TGTGCCAGCAGGGAGAGGGGGCAGGAGAATTCACCCCTCCACTTT CASRERGQENSPLHF TRBJ1-6 TRBD1 TRBV28 .
TGTGCCAGCAGTGAGCGGGGGGGCCACAATGAGCAGTTCTTC CASSERGGHNEQFF TRBJ2-1 TRBD2 TRBV6-4 .
TGCAGTGCTGGTGGGACTAGCGGGGGTACGCAGTATTTT CSAGGTSGGTQYF TRBJ2-3 TRBD2 TRBV20-1 .
TGCAGCGTTGAGGCGGGGCAAGGCTACACCTTC CSVEAGQGYTF TRBJ1-2 . TRBV29-1 .
TGTGCCAGCAGCTCATTCGACAGGGGGACTGAAGCTTTCTTT CASSSFDRGTEAFF TRBJ1-1 TRBD1 TRBV5-6 .
TGTGCCAGCAGTTTAACAGGGGCGAACACTGAAGCTTTCTTT CASSLTGANTEAFF TRBJ1-1 TRBD1 TRBV27 .
TGTGCCAGCACGGGGGAAGGTTACGAGCAGTACTTC CASTGEGYEQYF TRBJ2-7 . TRBV6-5 .
TGTGCCAGCAGTGCGGTACTAGCGGGGGCCACAGATACGCAGTATTTT CASSAVLAGATDTQYF TRBJ2-3 TRBD2 TRBV6-1 few
TGCGCCAGCAGCTTGGATGGGGGCAGGGGCTATGGCTACACCTTC CASSLDGGRGYGYTF TRBJ1-2 . TRBV5-1 few
TGTGCCAGTAGTGATGGACAGGAAATGATAGCCAAAAACATTCAGTACTTC CASSDGQEMIAKNIQYF TRBJ2-4 TRBD1 TRBV19 .
TGTGCCAGCAGCCAAGAAGAATTAGGGGGGGTGATCTTC CASSQEELGGVIF TRBJ2-1 . TRBV3-1/TRBV3-2 .
TGTGCCAGCTCACCCGAACAGGGGGCGAATGGCTACACCTTC CASSPEQGANGYTF TRBJ1-2 TRBD1 TRBV18 .
TGTGCCAGCAGTAGGCAGGGGGGATATCAGCCCCAGCATTTT CASSRQGGYQPQHF TRBJ1-5 TRBD1 TRBV6-5 few
TGTGCCAGCAGCTACGCGGCGGGGACGGGTCAGCCCCAGCATTTT CASSYAAGTGQPQHF TRBJ1-5 . TRBV7-2 .
TGTGCCAGCAAGGAGTCGGAAACCTATAATTCACCCCTCCACTTT CASKESETYNSPLHF TRBJ1-6 . TRBV6-5 .
TGTGCCAGCAGCGCCGGACAGTTCTACGAGCAGTACTTC CASSAGQFYEQYF TRBJ2-7 . TRBV2 .
TGTGCCAGCAGTTTATGGAGACAGGGGAGTGAGCAGTTCTTC CASSLWRQGSEQFF TRBJ2-1 TRBD1 TRBV28 .
TGTGCCAGCAGTGAAAATCGGGAAAGGGAGACCCAGTACTTC CASSENRERETQYF TRBJ2-5 . TRBV25-1 .
TGTGCCAGTAGTATATCGGTTCAGGGGGCCCACGAGCAGTACTTC CASSISVQGAHEQYF TRBJ2-7 TRBD1 TRBV19 .
TGCGCCAGCAGCTTGGGTCATAGCAATCAGCCCCAGCATTTT CASSLGHSNQPQHF TRBJ1-5 . TRBV5-1 .
TGTGCCAGCAGTCCAGGGGCGAACACCGGGGAGCTGTTTTTT CASSPGANTGELFF TRBJ2-2 . TRBV6-5 .
TGTGCCAGCAGTGGGGCAGGGGGCGAGGATAGCAATCAGCCCCAGCATTTT CASSGAGGEDSNQPQHF TRBJ1-5 TRBD1 TRBV2 few
TGTGCCAGCAGCCCTCGGACAGGGGGCATTAATTCACCCCTCCACTTT CASSPRTGGINSPLHF TRBJ1-6 TRBD1 TRBV27 .
TGTGCCAGCTGGACTAGCGGGAGCTCCTACGAGCAGTACTTC CASWTSGSSYEQYF TRBJ2-7 TRBD2 TRBV27 few
TGTGCCACCTCCTCTAGATCCGATGAGCAGTTCTTC CATSSRSDEQFF TRBJ2-1 . TRBV24-1 .
TGTGCCAGCTCACAGGAGGACTCCTATAATTCACCCCTCCACTTT CASSQEDSYNSPLHF TRBJ1-6 . TRBV18 .
TGTGCCACCAGCAGAGGGAGCAGGGATGGAAACACCATATATTTT CATSRGSRDGNTIYF TRBJ1-3 . TRBV15 once
TGTGCCAGTACCCCGACAGGAAACAATGAGCAGTTCTTC CASTPTGNNEQFF TRBJ2-1 . TRBV19 .
TGCAGTGCTAGTAGGAGCGGGAGAATTTCCTACGAGCAGTACTTC CSASRSGRISYEQYF TRBJ2-7 TRBD2 TRBV20-1 .
TGTGCCAGCAGGGCACTCGGGACAAGCTCCTACGAGCAGTACTTC CASRALGTSSYEQYF TRBJ2-7 . TRBV6-5 once
TGTGCCAGCAGACAACAGGGGTACGAGCAGTACTTC CASRQQGYEQYF TRBJ2-7 TRBD1 TRBV28 .
TGTGCCAGCAGCTACCACAGGGGCAACTATGGCTACACCTTC CASSYHRGNYGYTF TRBJ1-2 TRBD1 TRBV7-2 .
TGTGCCAGCTCACCACAGGGGCTCAATTCACCCCTCCACTTT CASSPQGLNSPLHF TRBJ1-6 . TRBV18 .
TGTGCCAGCAGCTTAGGGACACTAGGAAACACCATATATTTT CASSLGTLGNTIYF TRBJ1-3 . TRBV7-9 .
TGTGCCAGCATCCCCCGGGACAGGGGTCCAGATACGCAGTATTTT CASIPRDRGPDTQYF TRBJ2-3 TRBD1 TRBV6-5 once
TGCGCCAGCAGCCCAGGGGGCGCGAGGACCGGGGAGCTGTTTTTT CASSPGGARTGELFF TRBJ2-2 TRBD1 TRBV5-1 few
TGTGCCAGCAGTTCCCCGGGACAGGGGAGTCACGAGCAGTACTTC CASSSPGQGSHEQYF TRBJ2-7 TRBD1 TRBV27 .
TGTGCCATCAGTGAGACAGCCGGAAACACCATATATTTT CAISETAGNTIYF TRBJ1-3 . TRBV10-3 .
TGTGCCATCAGTGAGCCAACGGGCAGGGCCTACGAGCAGTACTTC CAISEPTGRAYEQYF TRBJ2-7 . TRBV10-3 once
TGTGCCAGCAGCCAAAGGGACAATCAGAGCTCCTATAATTCACCCCTCCACTTT CASSQRDNQSSYNSPLHF TRBJ1-6 . TRBV7-3 .
TGTGCCAGCAGTTACCGGACTAGCGGGTACACAGATACGCAGTATTTT CASSYRTSGYTDTQYF TRBJ2-3 TRBD2 TRBV5-4 .
TGTGCCAGTAGCACCTCTACTCAAGAGACCCAGTACTTC CASSTSTQETQYF TRBJ2-5 . TRBV19 .
. CASSFFGQGGSYEQYF TRBJ2-7 . TRBV28 .
TGTGCCAGCAGCCCGACTAGCGGGGGGGCAGGCACCGGGGAGCTGTTTTTT CASSPTSGGAGTGELFF TRBJ2-2 TRBD2 TRBV3-1/TRBV3-2 .
TGTGCCACCAGCAGAGATCAAGGGGCGCGTCGGGAAAAACTGTTTTTT CATSRDQGARREKLFF TRBJ1-4 . TRBV15 .